The rows below give T cell receptor beta chains drawn from one sample of a study of Tregs in tolerant kidney transplant recipients. Generated by immunoSEQ multiplex PCR, the TCRdb table keeps only in-frame clones and is missing some. The sample carries about 83,000 clones, 95% to 98% recorded once. Sequencing was performed on CD4+ T cells from blood, taken before the transplant. These receptors originate from a human donor who received a combined kidney and bone marrow transplant. Both conserved end residues are part of each CDR3. D genes are given only for firm matches. Part of the rows lack a size; the others show once, few, many or a class for expanded clones.

.	TRBJ1-2	TRBD1	TRBV6-1	CASKRQGARGYTF	TGTGCCAGCAAACGACAGGGGGCGCGGGGCTACACCTTC
once	TRBJ2-5	TRBD2	TRBV10-3	CAIRSGGRGVGETQYF	TGTGCCATTCGTTCTGGCGGGAGGGGAGTAGGAGAGACCCAGTACTTC
.	TRBJ2-5	.	TRBV5-1	CASSLAETQYF	TGCGCCAGCAGCTTGGCGGAGACCCAGTACTTC
.	TRBJ2-1	.	TRBV7-6	CASSGRGTLSYNEQFF	TGTGCCAGCAGCGGCCGGGGGACCCTATCCTACAATGAGCAGTTCTTC
.	TRBJ2-3	.	TRBV7-9	CASSQLTDTQYF	TGTGCCAGCAGCCAACTCACAGATACGCAGTATTTT
once	TRBJ2-2	TRBD2	TRBV11-3	CASSVDGTSGTGELFF	TGTGCCAGCAGCGTCGACGGGACTAGCGGTACCGGGGAGCTGTTTTTT
.	TRBJ1-2	TRBD1	TRBV25-1	CASSEAGGYYGYTF	TGTGCCAGCAGTGAAGCAGGGGGTTACTATGGCTACACCTTC
.	TRBJ2-1	TRBD2	TRBV5-5	CASSLVGAGGPLTNEQFF	TGTGCCAGCAGCTTGGTCGGGGCGGGGGGCCCATTAACAAATGAGCAGTTCTTC
once	TRBJ2-1	TRBD2	TRBV4-1	CASSLFIAGEYNEQFF	TGCGCCAGCAGCCTCTTTATAGCGGGAGAGTACAATGAGCAGTTCTTC
once	TRBJ2-1	.	TRBV5-4	CASSLSPQRNNEQFF	TGTGCCAGCAGCTTGTCTCCCCAGCGGAACAATGAGCAGTTCTTC
.	TRBJ2-1	.	TRBV5-1	CASSEGSGFYNEQFF	TGCGCCAGCAGCGAGGGATCGGGGTTTTACAATGAGCAGTTCTTC
.	TRBJ1-3	.	TRBV9	CASSVGWSSSGNTIYF	TGTGCCAGCAGCGTAGGTTGGTCCAGCTCTGGAAACACCATATATTTT
.	TRBJ2-5	.	TRBV7-3	CASSLGPSQETQYF	TGTGCCAGCAGCTTAGGGCCCAGTCAAGAGACCCAGTACTTC
.	TRBJ2-2	.	TRBV14	CASSQVGGLTGELFF	TGTGCCAGCAGCCAAGTCGGAGGGTTGACCGGGGAGCTGTTTTTT
.	TRBJ2-2	.	TRBV5-1	CASSTLDPTAGELFF	TGCGCCAGCAGCACCTTAGACCCAACAGCCGGGGAGCTGTTTTTT
.	TRBJ1-1	TRBD1	TRBV19	CASSFSGTGDGWSTEAFF	TGTGCCAGTAGCTTTTCCGGGACAGGGGACGGGTGGAGCACTGAAGCTTTCTTT
.	TRBJ1-2	TRBD1	TRBV2	CARGGPKQGNYGYTF	TGTGCCAGAGGAGGACCTAAACAGGGGAACTATGGCTACACCTTC
.	TRBJ2-1	TRBD2	TRBV7-2	CASSFASGRASNEQFF	TGTGCCAGCAGCTTTGCTAGCGGGAGGGCCTCGAATGAGCAGTTCTTC
once	TRBJ1-2	TRBD1	TRBV15	CATSRRGQVFYTF	TGTGCCACCAGCAGAAGGGGACAGGTTTTCTACACCTTC
.	TRBJ1-1	TRBD1	TRBV19	CASSNDRVNTEAFF	TGTGCCAGTAGTAACGACAGGGTGAACACTGAAGCTTTCTTT
.	TRBJ2-7	.	TRBV6-5	CASSYMGSYEQYF	TGTGCCAGCAGTTACATGGGGAGCTACGAGCAGTACTTC
.	TRBJ2-7	.	TRBV12-5	CASGPSRGSYEQYF	TGTGCTAGTGGGCCTAGCCGGGGCTCCTACGAGCAGTACTTC
.	TRBJ2-1	TRBD1	TRBV14	CASSQEGQGGYNEQFF	TGTGCCAGCAGCCAAGAGGGACAGGGTGGATACAATGAGCAGTTCTTC
.	TRBJ1-2	.	TRBV19	CASSIMIYNYGYTF	TGTGCCAGTAGTATTATGATCTATAACTATGGCTACACCTTC
.	TRBJ2-3	TRBD1	TRBV5-4	CASSQGGTGVRTDTQYF	TGTGCCAGCAGCCAGGGTGGGACAGGGGTCCGCACAGATACGCAGTATTTT
.	TRBJ2-7	.	TRBV7-2	CASSLERFSYEQYF	TGTGCCAGCAGCTTAGAACGGTTCTCCTACGAGCAGTACTTC
once	TRBJ2-2	TRBD2	TRBV4-3	CASSSSGGMNTGELFF	TGCGCCAGCAGCTCCAGCGGGGGGATGAACACCGGGGAGCTGTTTTTT
.	TRBJ1-2	.	TRBV28	CASSLQGKGNYGYTF	TGTGCCAGCAGTTTACAGGGGAAGGGTAACTATGGCTACACCTTC
once	TRBJ1-2	.	TRBV21-1	CASSKEGGGNYGYTF	TGTGCCAGCAGCAAAGAAGGGGGGGGAAACTATGGCTACACCTTC
.	TRBJ1-3	.	TRBV2	CASIHSSGNTIYF	TGTGCCAGCATACACAGCTCTGGAAACACCATATATTTT
.	TRBJ2-5	.	TRBV6-1	CASSEWTVEETQYF	TGTGCCAGCAGTGAATGGACAGTAGAAGAGACCCAGTACTTC
.	TRBJ1-4	.	TRBV11-3	CASSFGVINEKLFF	TGTGCCAGCAGCTTCGGGGTCATTAATGAAAAACTGTTTTTT
.	TRBJ1-6	.	TRBV7-2	CASSLYSAGGNSPLHF	TGTGCCAGCAGCTTATATTCTGCGGGGGGGAATTCACCCCTCCACTTT
.	TRBJ1-1	.	TRBV19	CASTPLRARAEAFF	TGTGCCAGTACCCCCCTCAGGGCCCGGGCTGAAGCTTTCTTT
.	TRBJ1-3	.	TRBV4-3	CASSQDPQGRDSGNTIYF	TGCGCCAGCAGCCAAGACCCACAGGGTCGCGACTCTGGAAACACCATATATTTT
.	TRBJ1-1	TRBD1	TRBV7-9	CASSAGQSMNTEAFF	TGTGCCAGCAGCGCGGGACAGAGCATGAACACTGAAGCTTTCTTT
.	TRBJ1-4	.	TRBV11-2	CASSARQAHATNEKLFF	TGTGCCAGCAGCGCGCGACAGGCTCATGCAACTAATGAAAAACTGTTTTTT
.	TRBJ2-3	.	TRBV7-2	CASSSRLGLNTDTQYF	TGTGCCAGCAGCTCGAGACTTGGACTCAACACAGATACGCAGTATTTT
.	TRBJ2-3	.	TRBV4-1	CASSHRGGIEYF	TGCGCCAGCAGCCACCGAGGAGGTATCGAGTATTTT
.	TRBJ2-2	TRBD2	TRBV5-1	CASSVSGGPTGELFF	TGCGCCAGCAGCGTTAGCGGGGGGCCCACCGGGGAGCTGTTTTTT
.	TRBJ2-1	TRBD1	TRBV6-6	CASSYPGTGVDEQFF	TGTGCCAGCAGTTACCCCGGGACAGGGGTAGATGAGCAGTTCTTC
.	TRBJ1-3	.	TRBV7-9	CASSSGQKGNTIYF	TGTGCCAGCAGCTCAGGTCAGAAGGGAAACACCATATATTTT
.	TRBJ2-7	TRBD1	TRBV4-2	CASSQGDRDHEQYF	TGTGCCAGCAGCCAAGGAGACAGGGACCACGAGCAGTACTTC
.	TRBJ2-7	TRBD1	TRBV30	CAWSRQGHYEQYF	TGTGCCTGGAGCCGACAGGGGCACTACGAGCAGTACTTC
.	TRBJ1-1	TRBD1	TRBV5-1	CASSPDRGRTEAFF	TGCGCCAGCAGCCCCGACAGGGGGAGGACTGAAGCTTTCTTT
.	TRBJ2-7	TRBD1	TRBV10-3	CAISEPGQGSYEQYF	TGTGCCATCAGTGAGCCGGGACAGGGATCCTACGAGCAGTACTTC
.	TRBJ2-3	TRBD1	TRBV5-6	CASSNRGADTQYF	TGTGCCAGCAGCAACAGGGGGGCAGATACGCAGTATTTT
.	TRBJ2-2	.	TRBV5-6	CASSPGTGSKMTGELFF	TGTGCCAGCAGCCCTGGAACAGGGAGCAAGATGACCGGGGAGCTGTTTTTT
once	TRBJ1-1	TRBD1	TRBV19	CASSIARRQGATEAFF	TGTGCCAGTAGTATAGCACGGAGACAGGGGGCCACTGAAGCTTTCTTT
.	TRBJ2-2	TRBD1	TRBV9	CASTRTGWDTGELFF	TGTGCCAGCACCAGGACAGGATGGGACACCGGGGAGCTGTTTTTT
.	TRBJ1-6	.	TRBV5-1	CASSLLQGRNSPLHF	TGCGCCAGCAGCTTGTTGCAGGGAAGAAATTCACCCCTCCACTTT
.	TRBJ2-3	.	TRBV7-2	CASSSLASTDTQYF	TGTGCCAGCAGCTCGCTAGCTAGCACAGATACGCAGTATTTT
.	TRBJ2-3	TRBD2	TRBV6-4	CASSERERGGTDTQYF	TGTGCCAGCAGTGAACGGGAGCGGGGGGGCACAGATACGCAGTATTTT
once	TRBJ2-1	.	TRBV18	CASSPARGAEQFF	TGTGCCAGCTCACCAGCACGCGGGGCTGAGCAGTTCTTC
.	TRBJ1-2	.	TRBV10-3	CAISESGRTYGYTF	TGTGCCATCAGTGAGTCGGGCAGGACATATGGCTACACCTTC
.	TRBJ2-7	.	TRBV7-3	CASSLTGGYEQYF	TGTGCCAGCAGCTTAACAGGGGGCTACGAGCAGTACTTC
.	TRBJ2-7	TRBD2	TRBV18	CASSPGIAGSLEQYF	TGTGCCAGCTCGCCCGGGATAGCGGGGTCCCTCGAGCAGTACTTC